The 16 T cell receptor beta chains presented below share a single source sample, sequenced in a study of long-term antiretroviral therapy in people with HIV. An immunoSEQ assay, version v3.0, was performed at survey level. Sequenced by immunoSEQ multiplex PCR; TCRdb stores in-frame clones only, minus some. The sample consists of about 40,000 clones, around nine tenths of them appearing once. The specimen comprised unsorted PBMCs, sampled 0.1 years before starting antiretroviral therapy. The source is a woman between 50 and 59 years old with HIV.

This rearrangement joins TRBV7-9 to TRBJ2-5; D might be TRBD1 (5 bases). This CDR3 is built from 16 residues. Germline lookup yields CDR1 SEHNR and CDR2 FQNEAQ (reference sequence). V was pared by 4 bases and J by 3 bases, with 18 bases between. CDR3 sequence (DNA): TGTGCCAGCAGCTCCTACTCGACGAAGGGGAAAGAGACCCAGTACTTC. This codes for CASSSYSTKGKETQYF.

V and J are TRBV4-3 and TRBJ2-1; 11 bases match TRBD2. Looked up from germline, CDR1 is LGHNA and CDR2 is YSLEER. CDR3 size: 16 residues. After removal of 1 base from V and 4 bases from J, the junction contained 3 bases not matched to a gene. The CDR3 is CASSQALAGGYNEQFF. CDR3 in DNA: TGCGCCAGCAGCCAAGCATTAGCGGGGGGGTACAATGAGCAGTTCTTC.

This sequence joins TRBV30 and TRBJ2-5; 7 nucleotides line up with TRBD1. The CDR3 runs 12 residues. Germline CDR1 reads GTSNPN; CDR2 reads SVGIG (reference sequence). Trimming cost V 4 bases and J 5 bases; bases outside gene matches: 4. The CDR3: CAWNIQGETQYF. CDR3 DNA: TGTGCCTGGAATATACAGGGGGAGACCCAGTACTTC.

The chain links TRBV2 to TRBJ2-1; 9 bases match TRBD2. From germline, CDR1 is SNHLY and CDR2 FYNNEI. This CDR3 spans 14 amino acids. Trimming removed 8 bases from V and 7 bases from J; junction bases left unmatched: 9. CDR3 DNA: TGTGCCAGCGGGGCGGGGGGGCCCGGGAATGAGCAGTTCTTC. As protein: CASGAGGPGNEQFF.

The V and J genes are TRBV27 and TRBJ1-2; D is unresolved. The CDR3 covers 15 residues. Per the germline V gene, CDR1 is MNHEY and CDR2 is SMNVEV (reference sequence). Trimming pared 1 base from V and 1 base from J, leaving 10 bases between. CDR3 in amino acids: CASSLFTHSNYGYTF. DNA of the CDR3: TGTGCCAGCAGTTTATTTACCCACAGTAACTATGGCTACACCTTC.

This clone was detected a few times. The chain has TRBV5-6 and TRBJ1-4, with D possibly TRBD1 on 5 matching bases. V was clipped by 3 bases and J by 5 bases, with 17 bases between them. CDR3 length: 16 residues. Germline V gene lookup returns CDR1 SGHDT and CDR2 YYEEEE. CDR3 bases: TGTGCCAGCAGCTGGTCTTACCAGGGCCTAAATGAAAAACTGTTTTTT. Its translation is CASSWSYQGLNEKLFF. Full variable domain (remainder filled in from reference TRBV5-6 and TRBJ1-4): DAGVTQSPTHLIKTRGQQVTLRCSPKSGHDTVSWYQQALGQGPQFIFQYYEEEERQRGNFPDRFSGHQFPNYSSELNVNALLLGDSALYLCASSWSYQGLNEKLFFGSGTQLSVL.

The rearrangement uses TRBV9 and TRBJ2-3; TRBD1 matches at 7 bases. This CDR3 is 19 amino acids long. CDR1 and CDR2 (germline): SGDLS, YYNGEE. Germline trimming cut 0 bases from V and 2 bases from J; bases unmatched to any gene: 15. The CDR3, as DNA: TGTGCCAGCAGCGTAGCTACCCCGAACAGGGGAATATACACAGATACGCAGTATTTT. Protein: CASSVATPNRGIYTDTQYF.

The J gene is TRBJ1-2, the V gene TRBV30; possible D gene TRBD1, 5 bases. Germline V lookup: CDR1 GTSNPN, CDR2 SVGIG (reference sequence). This CDR3 has 13 residues. Trimming took off 4 bases at V and 6 bases at J, with 15 bases between the two ends. CDR3 in amino acids: CAWNKRGGDGYTF. The CDR3 region has the DNA TGTGCCTGGAACAAACGGGGGGGGGATGGCTACACCTTC.

This clone has a handful of counts. The chain uses TRBV5-1 and TRBJ2-3; D gene unclear. This CDR3 spans 13 amino acids. From germline, CDR1 is SGHRS and CDR2 YFSETQ. Trimming left V 4 bases short and J 0 bases short, with 6 bases between. This CDR3 is CASSLTSTDTQYF. CDR3 in DNA: TGCGCCAGCAGCCTAACTAGCACAGATACGCAGTATTTT.

CDR3 sequence reads: CSVEGREYGYTF. In DNA, the CDR3 is TGCAGCGTTGAAGGCAGGGAGTATGGCTACACCTTC. V and J are TRBV29-1 and TRBJ1-2; D is possibly TRBD1 (5 bases). CDR1 and CDR2 (germline): SQVTM, ANQGSEA. Trimming stripped 1 base from V and 5 bases from J, with 8 bases between. This CDR3 region has 12 residues.

The chain couples TRBV7-2 to TRBJ2-7; D unresolved. CDR1 and CDR2 from the germline V gene are SGHTA and FQGNSA. The CDR3 has 13 amino acids. The V gene lost 1 base and the J gene lost 3 bases, with 7 bases spanning the gap. In DNA, the CDR3 is TGTGCCAGCAGCTTAGATCACCTCTACGAGCAGTACTTC. Translated: CASSLDHLYEQYF.

V is TRBV7-8 and J is TRBJ2-7, with D perhaps TRBD1 (5 bases). This CDR3 is 15 amino acids long. CDR1 and CDR2 (germline): SGHVS, FQNEAQ. The germline V and J ends were trimmed by 5 bases and 3 bases, with 17 bases remaining between them. This CDR3 reads CASSTLSGPNYEQYF. The CDR3 DNA follows: TGTGCCAGCAGCACCTTATCAGGGCCCAACTACGAGCAGTACTTC. The full variable domain, completed using reference TRBV7-8 and TRBJ2-7, is GAGVSQSPRYKVAKRGQDVALRCDPISGHVSLFWYQQALGQGPEFLTYFQNEAQLDKSGLPSDRFFAERPEGSVSTLKIQRTQQEDSAVYLCASSTLSGPNYEQYFGPGTRLTVT.

The CDR3 DNA reads TGTGCCAGCAGCTTAGGACAGACCTACAAGAGAATCCAGTACTTC. Amino acid sequence: CASSLGQTYKRIQYF. The chain combines TRBV11-1 with TRBJ2-5; possibly TRBD1 for D (5 bases). The germline V and J ends were trimmed by 1 base and 10 bases, with 19 bases remaining between them. CDR1 SGHAT and CDR2 FQDESV come from the germline V gene (reference sequence). The CDR3 sequence is 15 residues long.

This chain uses TRBV9 with TRBJ2-1, with a tentative D call TRBD1 (6 bases). Germline CDR1 is SGDLS and CDR2 is YYNGEE. Trimming took off 3 bases at V and 4 bases at J, with 11 bases between the two ends. This CDR3 comprises 14 residues. In DNA form, the CDR3 reads TGTGCCAGCAGCGGAAGGGGGAAGTACAATGAGCAGTTCTTC. Translation: CASSGRGKYNEQFF.

The chain has TRBV7-2 and TRBJ1-1; D remains ambiguous. CDR3 length: 15 amino acids. Germline CDR1 is SGHTA and CDR2 is FQGNSA. V dropped 2 bases and J dropped 4 bases, with 14 bases sitting between them. CDR3 sequence (DNA): TGTGCCAGCAGCTTATTGAGTAGGGCCTTCACTGAAGCTTTCTTT. It is translated as CASSLLSRAFTEAFF.

The J gene is TRBJ1-1, the V gene TRBV5-1; possible D gene TRBD1, 6 bases. V gave up 1 base and J gave up 7 bases, with 17 bases separating them. The CDR3 runs to 15 residues. CDR1 SGHRS and CDR2 YFSETQ come from the germline V gene. CDR3 sequence reads: CASSLPGGASCEAFF. The CDR3 DNA reads TGCGCCAGCAGCTTGCCCGGGGGGGCAAGTTGTGAAGCTTTCTTT.